These T cell receptor beta chains were read from a single sample in a study of graft-versus-host responses after intestinal transplantation. No antigen is known for these receptors. This table comes from immunoSEQ multiplex PCR, and its TCRdb copy is limited to in-frame clones, with some not included. The profile shows under 150,000 clones, about 92% of them singletons. The specimen was unstimulated CD4+ T cells sorted from spleen or lymph node cells, collected before intestinal transplant. These TCRs come from a human donor who received an intestinal transplant. CDR3s include the opening cysteine and the closing phenylalanine or tryptophan. Each record gives: clone size, V gene, CDR3 protein. A clone size is listed for some rows: how often the clone was seen (once, few, many), or a class if it is expanded.

clone_size: -
v_call: TRBV11-2
cdr3_aa: CASSLAPPGNGDTQYF

clone_size: -
v_call: TRBV4-1
cdr3_aa: CASSKDNFATNEKLFF

clone_size: few
v_call: TRBV5-1
cdr3_aa: CASSLAPGGEQFF

clone_size: -
v_call: TRBV2
cdr3_aa: CASSLAGLQFF

clone_size: -
v_call: TRBV4-1
cdr3_aa: CASSVPGQGAGEQYF

clone_size: -
v_call: TRBV5-7
cdr3_aa: CASSLFQGGTEAFF

clone_size: -
v_call: TRBV27
cdr3_aa: CASKSLSGGNQPQHF

clone_size: -
v_call: TRBV27
cdr3_aa: CASRDLGANGYTF

clone_size: -
v_call: TRBV19
cdr3_aa: CASSPGTGLSYEQYF

clone_size: -
v_call: TRBV7-9
cdr3_aa: CASSMDRRNSPLHF

clone_size: -
v_call: TRBV6-6
cdr3_aa: CASGSGANVLTF

clone_size: -
v_call: TRBV6-5
cdr3_aa: CASSTFWGGSNEQFF

clone_size: -
v_call: TRBV5-4
cdr3_aa: CASSSGPGEGEKLFF